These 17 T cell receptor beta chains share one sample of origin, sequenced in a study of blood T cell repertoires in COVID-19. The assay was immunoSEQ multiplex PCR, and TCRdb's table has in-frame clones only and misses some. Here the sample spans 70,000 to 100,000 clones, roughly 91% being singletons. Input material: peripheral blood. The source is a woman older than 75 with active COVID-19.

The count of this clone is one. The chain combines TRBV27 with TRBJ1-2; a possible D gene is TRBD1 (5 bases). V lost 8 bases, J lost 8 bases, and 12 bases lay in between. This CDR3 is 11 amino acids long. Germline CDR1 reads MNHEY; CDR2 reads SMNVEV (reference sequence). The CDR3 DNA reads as TGTGCCAGCGGCCCGGGGGTAGGCTACACCTTC. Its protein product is CASGPGVGYTF.

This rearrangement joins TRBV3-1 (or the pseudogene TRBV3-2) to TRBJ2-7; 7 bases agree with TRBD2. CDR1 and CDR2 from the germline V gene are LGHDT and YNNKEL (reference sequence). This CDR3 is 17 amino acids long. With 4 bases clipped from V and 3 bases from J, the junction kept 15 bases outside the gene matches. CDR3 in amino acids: CASSLNPFESGDYEQYF. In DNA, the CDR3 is TGTGCCAGCAGCCTTAATCCGTTTGAAAGCGGGGACTACGAGCAGTACTTC.

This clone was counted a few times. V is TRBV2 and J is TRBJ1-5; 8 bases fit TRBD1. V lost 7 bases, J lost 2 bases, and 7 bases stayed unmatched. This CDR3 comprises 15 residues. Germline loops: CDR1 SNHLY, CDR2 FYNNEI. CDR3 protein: CASKRDRGGNQPQHF. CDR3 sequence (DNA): TGTGCCAGCAAACGCGACAGGGGTGGCAATCAGCCCCAGCATTTT. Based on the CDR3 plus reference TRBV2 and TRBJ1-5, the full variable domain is EPEVTQTPSHQVTQMGQEVILRCVPISNHLYFYWYRQILGQKVEFLVSFYNNEISEKSEIFDDQFSVERPDGSNFTLKIRSTKLEDSAMYFCASKRDRGGNQPQHFGDGTRLSIL.

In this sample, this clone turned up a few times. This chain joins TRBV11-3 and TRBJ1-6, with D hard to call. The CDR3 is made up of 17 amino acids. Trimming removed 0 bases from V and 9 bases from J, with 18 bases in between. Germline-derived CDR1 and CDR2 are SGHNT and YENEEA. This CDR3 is CASSLDWFGYKVSPLHF. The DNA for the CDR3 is TGTGCCAGCAGCTTAGATTGGTTCGGGTATAAGGTTTCACCCCTCCACTTT.

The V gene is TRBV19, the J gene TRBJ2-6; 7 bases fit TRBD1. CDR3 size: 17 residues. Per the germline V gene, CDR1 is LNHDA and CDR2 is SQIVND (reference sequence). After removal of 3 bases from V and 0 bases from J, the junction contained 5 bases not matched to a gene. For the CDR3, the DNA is TGTGCCAGTAGTATCTCCAGACAGGGCTCTGGGGCCAACGTCCTGACTTTC. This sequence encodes CASSISRQGSGANVLTF. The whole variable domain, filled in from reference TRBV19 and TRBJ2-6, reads DGGITQSPKYLFRKEGQNVTLSCEQNLNHDAMYWYRQDPGQGLRLIYYSQIVNDFQKGDIAEGYSVSREKKESFPLTVTSAQKNPTAFYLCASSISRQGSGANVLTFGAGSRLTVL.

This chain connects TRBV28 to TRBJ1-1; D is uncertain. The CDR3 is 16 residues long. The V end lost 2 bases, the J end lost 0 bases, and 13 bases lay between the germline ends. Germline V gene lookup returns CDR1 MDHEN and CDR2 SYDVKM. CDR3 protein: CASSLNPGIMNTEAFF. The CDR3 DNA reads TGTGCCAGCAGTTTAAACCCCGGGATCATGAACACTGAAGCTTTCTTT.

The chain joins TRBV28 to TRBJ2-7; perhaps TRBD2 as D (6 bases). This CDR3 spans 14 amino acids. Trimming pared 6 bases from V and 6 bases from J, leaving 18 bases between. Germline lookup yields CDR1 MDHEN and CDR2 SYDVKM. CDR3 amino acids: CASRVQGGVREQYF. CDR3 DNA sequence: TGTGCCAGCAGGGTCCAGGGAGGAGTGCGCGAGCAGTACTTC.

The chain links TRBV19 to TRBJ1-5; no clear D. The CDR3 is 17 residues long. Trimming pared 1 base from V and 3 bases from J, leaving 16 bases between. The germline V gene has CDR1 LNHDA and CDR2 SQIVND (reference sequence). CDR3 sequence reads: CASSIVVGLVINQPQHF. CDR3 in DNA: TGTGCCAGTAGTATAGTAGTCGGGTTGGTTATCAATCAGCCCCAGCATTTT.

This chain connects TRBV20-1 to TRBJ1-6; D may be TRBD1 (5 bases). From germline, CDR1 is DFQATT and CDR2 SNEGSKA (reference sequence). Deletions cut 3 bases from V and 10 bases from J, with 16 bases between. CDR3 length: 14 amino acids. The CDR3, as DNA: TGCAGTGCTAGTGGGGGACTTGAAGGATCACCCCTCCACTTT. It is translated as CSASGGLEGSPLHF.

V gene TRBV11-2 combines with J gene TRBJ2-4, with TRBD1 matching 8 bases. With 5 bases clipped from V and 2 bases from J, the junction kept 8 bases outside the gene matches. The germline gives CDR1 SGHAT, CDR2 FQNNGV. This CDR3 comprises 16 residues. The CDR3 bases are TGTGCCAGCAGCAGAATCGACAGGGGCTCCAAAAACATTCAGTACTTC. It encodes CASSRIDRGSKNIQYF. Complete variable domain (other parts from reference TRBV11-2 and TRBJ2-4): EAGVAQSPRYKIIEKRQSVAFWCNPISGHATLYWYQQILGQGPKLLIQFQNNGVVDDSQLPKDRFSAERLKGVDSTLKIQPAKLEDSAVYLCASSRIDRGSKNIQYFGAGTRLSVL.

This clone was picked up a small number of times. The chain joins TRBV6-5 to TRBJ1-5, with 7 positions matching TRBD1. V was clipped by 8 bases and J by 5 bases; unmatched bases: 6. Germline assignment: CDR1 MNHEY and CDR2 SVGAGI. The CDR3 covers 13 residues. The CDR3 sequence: CASLEQGYQPQHF. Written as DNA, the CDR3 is TGTGCCAGCCTGGAACAGGGGTATCAGCCCCAGCATTTT.

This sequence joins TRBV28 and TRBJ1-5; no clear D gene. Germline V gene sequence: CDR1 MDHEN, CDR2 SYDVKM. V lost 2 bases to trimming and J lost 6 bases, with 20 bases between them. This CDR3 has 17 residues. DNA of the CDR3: TGTGCCAGCAGTTTAGGGCTGACATTTCCTGGTGCTCAGCCCCAGCATTTT. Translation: CASSLGLTFPGAQPQHF.

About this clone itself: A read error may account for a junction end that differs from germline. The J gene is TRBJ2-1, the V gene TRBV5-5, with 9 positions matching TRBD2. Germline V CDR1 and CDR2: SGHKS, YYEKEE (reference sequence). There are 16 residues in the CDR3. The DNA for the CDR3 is TGTGCCAGCAGCTTGGCCCCAGAACTAGCGGGCCCGGAGATGGTCTTC. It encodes CASSLAPELAGPEMVF. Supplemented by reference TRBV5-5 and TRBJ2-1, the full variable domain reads DAGVTQSPTHLIKTRGQQVTLRCSPISGHKSVSWYQQVLGQGPQFIFQYYEKEERGRGNFPDRFSARQFPNYSSELNVNALLLGDSALYLCASSLAPELAGPEMVFGPGTRLTVL.

CDR3 loop: CASSLRGTSEVDTQYF. CDR3 bases: TGTGCCAGCAGCCTTCGGGGGACTAGCGAGGTGGATACGCAGTATTTT. The chain carries TRBV4-2 and TRBJ2-3, with 10 bases that match TRBD2. CDR3 length equals 16 residues. Germline CDR1 and CDR2: LGHNA and YNFKEQ. V was clipped by 4 bases and J by 6 bases; unmatched bases: 10.

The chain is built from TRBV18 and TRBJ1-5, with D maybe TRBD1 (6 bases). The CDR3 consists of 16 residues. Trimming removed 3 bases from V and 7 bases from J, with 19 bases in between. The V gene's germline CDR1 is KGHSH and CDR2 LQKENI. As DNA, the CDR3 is TGTGCCAGCTCACCGCCGGGGGGCGGGAGGGCGCAGCCCCAGCATTTT. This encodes CASSPPGGGRAQPQHF.

In DNA form, the CDR3 reads TGTGCCAGTAGTATACAGGGGAGAGATACGCAGTATTTT. It encodes CASSIQGRDTQYF. The V gene is TRBV19, the J gene TRBJ2-3; possible D gene TRBD1, 6 bases. Per the germline V gene, CDR1 is LNHDA and CDR2 is SQIVND (reference sequence). The ends were cut back, 2 bases at V and 5 bases at J, with 8 bases in the middle. The CDR3 has 13 amino acids. The full variable domain, its missing parts supplied by reference TRBV19 and TRBJ2-3, is DGGITQSPKYLFRKEGQNVTLSCEQNLNHDAMYWYRQDPGQGLRLIYYSQIVNDFQKGDIAEGYSVSREKKESFPLTVTSAQKNPTAFYLCASSIQGRDTQYFGPGTRLTVL.

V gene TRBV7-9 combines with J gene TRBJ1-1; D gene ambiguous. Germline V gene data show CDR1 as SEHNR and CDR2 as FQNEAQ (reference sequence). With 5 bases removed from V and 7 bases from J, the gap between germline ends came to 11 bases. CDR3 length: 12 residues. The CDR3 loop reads CASSPGLLEAFF. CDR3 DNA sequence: TGTGCCAGCAGCCCCGGACTCCTTGAAGCTTTCTTT.